Listed here is a single T cell receptor (beta chain). Its antigen is unknown. The junction departs from germline at one end; a sequencing error may be responsible. This specimen belongs to a study of cytomegalovirus exposure and HLA in healthy donors. Study-wide points: Overall, about 160 TCR beta chains were annotated as cytomegalovirus-associated. The classifier, whose performance was assessed in both the original and validation cohorts, reportedly diagnosed cytomegalovirus status with high specificity and sensitivity.

The germline V gene encodes CDR1 SGHVS and CDR2 FQNEAQ. The CDR3 sequence is 14 residues long. Separate from the approximately 700-subject first cohort was the approximately 130-subject validation cohort, to which the donors belonged. The table came from immunoSEQ multiplex PCR; TCRdb's copy has only in-frame clones and leaves some out. The sample lists fewer than 200,000 clones, around nine tenths occurring once. This sequence was found in a man between 18 and 35 years old in good health and CMV-seropositive. The chain joins TRBV7-8 to TRBJ1-3, with 8 bases aligning to TRBD1. The sequencing sample was made of PBMCs. CDR3 sequence (DNA): TGTGCCAGCAGCCCCAACAGGGGGGGAAACATCATATATTTT. This gives the protein CASSPNRGGNIIYF. The whole variable domain, filled in from reference TRBV7-8 and TRBJ1-3, reads GAGVSQSPRYKVAKRGQDVALRCDPISGHVSLFWYQQALGQGPEFLTYFQNEAQLDKSGLPSDRFFAERPEGSVSTLKIQRTQQEDSAVYLCASSPNRGGNIIYFGEGSWLTVV.